This T cell receptor beta chain was identified in a study of cytomegalovirus exposure and HLA in healthy donors. Overall study findings and caveats: It was confirmed in vitro that a few of the CMV-associated chains were specific for CMV antigens. In the roughly 130 validation repertoires, a later analysis found that first-cohort TCR clusters tended to co-occur. Listed as cytomegalovirus-associated were around 160 TCR beta chains.

While the first cohort had hundreds of subjects, the donors belonged to the separate validation cohort of 100 to 150 subjects. This clone turned up a few times. The antigen is undetermined. The data were produced by immunoSEQ multiplex PCR, yet TCRdb's version contains in-frame clones alone and is incomplete. Of 57,000 or so clones in the sample, 90% to 95% were seen once. This CDR3 comprises 14 residues. Trimming took off 4 bases at V and 6 bases at J, with 16 bases between the two ends. Germline CDR1 reads SQVTM; CDR2 reads ANQGSEA. This receptor was taken from a woman aged 25 to 39 in good health and CMV-seronegative. V usage is TRBV29-1 and J usage is TRBJ2-4; a possible D gene is TRBD1 (6 bases). The specimen sequenced was PBMCs. CDR3 coding DNA: TGCAGCGTTGTGCCGGCCAGGGGCGGAAACATTCAGTACTTC. Residues: CSVVPARGGNIQYF.